The 28 T cell receptor beta chains in this list originate from one sample, sequenced in a study of cytomegalovirus exposure and HLA in healthy donors. Clones were read by immunoSEQ multiplex PCR, and TCRdb kept only the in-frame ones, dropping some. The sample shows about 73,000 clones, approximately 95% of them seen only once. The sequencing sample was made of PBMCs. These receptors all stem from a man younger than 30 in good health and CMV-seronegative.

V usage is TRBV27 and J usage is TRBJ2-7; 10 nucleotides match TRBD2. Germline assignment: CDR1 MNHEY and CDR2 SMNVEV (reference sequence). CDR3 length: 14 amino acids. The V and J ends lost 10 bases and 1 base, in that order; junction bases with no gene match: 7. The CDR3 here is CAMKRGGRSYEQYF. The CDR3 coding sequence is TGTGCCATGAAGCGGGGGGGCCGGTCCTACGAGCAGTACTTC.

This chain connects TRBV5-4 to TRBJ2-3; maybe TRBD2 (5 bases). Germline CDR1 reads SGHNT; CDR2 reads YYREEE (reference sequence). The CDR3 is made up of 16 amino acids. V was cut by 0 bases and J by 0 bases, with 11 bases left in between. The CDR3 DNA is TGTGCCAGCAGCTTGGGGCAGCGGACTAGCACAGATACGCAGTATTTT. This gives the protein CASSLGQRTSTDTQYF.

In regard to this clone: This same CDR3 is encoded by further DNA sequences in the sample. The chain links TRBV9 to TRBJ1-4; TRBD1 matches 7 bases. After removal of 0 bases from V and 8 bases from J, the junction contained 4 bases not matched to a gene. The CDR3 is made up of 14 amino acids. Germline-derived CDR1 and CDR2 are SGDLS and YYNGEE. The CDR3 DNA follows: TGTGCCAGCAGCGTAGGACAGGGTGGAGAAAAACTGTTTTTT. As protein: CASSVGQGGEKLFF.

The gene calls are TRBV15 and TRBJ1-2; 7 bases agree with TRBD1. The CDR3 is 16 residues long. Germline lookup yields CDR1 LNHNV and CDR2 YYDKDF (reference sequence). V shed 6 bases and J 2 bases; nucleotides not matched to a gene: 12. CDR3 region: CATSITWDSFNYGYTF. The CDR3 coding sequence is TGTGCCACCAGTATCACATGGGACAGTTTCAACTATGGCTACACCTTC.

The chain is built from TRBV19 and TRBJ1-6; 10 bases align to TRBD1. V shed 0 bases, J shed 7 bases, and the junction held 6 bases outside the gene matches. Germline V gene sequence: CDR1 LNHDA, CDR2 SQIVND (reference sequence). There are 17 residues in the CDR3. CDR3 nucleotide sequence: TGTGCCAGTAGTATAGAGACAGGGGGCGGTTTGAATTCACCCCTCCACTTT. It codes for CASSIETGGGLNSPLHF.

The rearrangement joins TRBV30 to TRBJ2-3; 10 nucleotides align to TRBD2. This CDR3 comprises 16 residues. V lost 0 bases and J lost 2; bases outside the gene matches: 5. CDR1 is GTSNPN, CDR2 SVGIG, per germline (reference sequence). The CDR3 nucleotides are TGTGCCTGGAGTGTAGCAGCGGGGGGGCTCACAGATACGCAGTATTTT. It codes for CAWSVAAGGLTDTQYF.

J is TRBJ1-5 and V is TRBV7-2, with D unresolved. Germline loops: CDR1 SGHTA, CDR2 FQGNSA. The CDR3 contains 15 residues. Trimming pared 5 bases from V and 0 bases from J, leaving 11 bases between. In DNA, the CDR3 is TGTGCCAGCAGCCCGGGTGGCCATAGCAATCAGCCCCAGCATTTT. Its protein is CASSPGGHSNQPQHF.

This chain connects TRBV25-1 to TRBJ2-1, with no clear D. Germline V gene lookup returns CDR1 MGHDK and CDR2 SYGVNS. Trimming left V 3 bases short and J 0 bases short, with 3 bases between. The CDR3 is 13 residues long. The CDR3 spells CASSDRSYNEQFF. CDR3 DNA: TGTGCCAGCAGTGACCGCTCCTACAATGAGCAGTTCTTC. Supplemented by reference TRBV25-1 and TRBJ2-1, the full variable domain reads EADIYQTPRYLVIGTGKKITLECSQTMGHDKMYWYQQDPGMELHLIHYSYGVNSTEKGDLSSESTVSRIRTEHFPLTLESARPSHTSQYLCASSDRSYNEQFFGPGTRLTVL.

This sequence joins TRBV11-1 and TRBJ2-4; 15 nucleotides agree with TRBD2. The junction had 10 bases not matched to a gene; V was cut back by 6 bases and J by 1 base. The CDR3 is made up of 19 amino acids. Germline CDR1 SGHAT, CDR2 FQDESV (reference sequence). CDR3 in amino acids: CASRPGLAGGLGAKNIQYF. As DNA, the CDR3 is TGTGCCAGCAGACCGGGACTAGCGGGGGGCCTAGGGGCCAAAAACATTCAGTACTTC.

The V call is TRBV30, the J call TRBJ2-3; a possible D gene is TRBD1 (6 bases). The CDR3 is 14 amino acids. Germline V gene sequence: CDR1 GTSNPN, CDR2 SVGIG (reference sequence). V was clipped by 3 bases and J by 0 bases, with 10 bases between them. This CDR3 reads CAWRQGTSTDTQYF. CDR3 DNA sequence: TGTGCCTGGAGACAGGGAACTAGCACAGATACGCAGTATTTT. Together with reference TRBV30 and TRBJ2-3, the CDR3 gives the full variable domain: SQTIHQWPATLVQPVGSPLSLECTVEGTSNPNLYWYRQAAGRGLQLLFYSVGIGQISSEVPQNLSASRPQDRQFILSSKKLLLSDSGFYLCAWRQGTSTDTQYFGPGTRLTVL.

The chain recombines TRBV27 with TRBJ1-3; perhaps TRBD1 as D (5 bases). Germline V gene data show CDR1 as MNHEY and CDR2 as SMNVEV (reference sequence). Trimming took 1 base from V and 0 from J, leaving 7 bases between them. The CDR3 has 15 amino acids. The CDR3 sequence: CASSLLGGSGNTIYF. The CDR3 region has the DNA TGTGCCAGCAGTTTATTGGGGGGCTCTGGAAACACCATATATTTT.

The chain couples TRBV21-1 to TRBJ1-2. TRBV21-1 has pseudogene status. The CDR3 spans 17 residues. The CDR3 spells CARPEDERATIGPGYTF. The CDR3 nucleotides are TGTGCCAGGCCTGAAGACGAGCGAGCGACGATCGGTCCGGGCTACACCTTC.

There are a few counts of this clone. This chain joins TRBV4-2 and TRBJ1-3; no clear D. Looked up from germline, CDR1 is LGHNA and CDR2 is YNFKEQ. The germline V and J ends were trimmed by 3 bases and 4 bases, with 13 bases remaining between them. This CDR3 spans 15 amino acids. The CDR3 loop reads CASSQDSSLGNTIYF. CDR3 nucleotide sequence: TGTGCCAGCAGCCAGGATAGCAGTCTGGGAAACACCATATATTTT.

This clone was counted once. V is TRBV15 and J is TRBJ1-5; D is unresolved. The CDR3 loop spans 12 amino acids. CDR1 LNHNV and CDR2 YYDKDF come from the germline V gene (reference sequence). Trimming took 0 bases from V and 13 from J, leaving 10 bases between them. In nucleotides, the CDR3 is TGTGCCACCAGCAGAGATAACAGTCGGCAGCATTTT. Amino acids: CATSRDNSRQHF.

The chain couples TRBV19 to TRBJ1-2, with a possible D match to TRBD1 (6 bases). Germline V lookup: CDR1 LNHDA, CDR2 SQIVND (reference sequence). The CDR3 totals 13 residues. V was shortened by 4 bases and J by 8 bases, with 14 bases between the two germline ends. The CDR3 DNA reads as TGTGCCAGTAGTACAGGGGAGTATTTAGGCTACACCTTC. Its translation is CASSTGEYLGYTF.

The chain couples TRBV6-1 to TRBJ1-2; D unresolved. V shed 2 bases and J shed 4 bases, with 8 bases lying between them. Germline-derived CDR1 and CDR2 are MNHNS and SASEGT. The CDR3 is 13 residues long. The CDR3, as DNA: TGTGCCAGCAGTGAAAGCACCGGCTATGGCTACACCTTC. Translating it yields CASSESTGYGYTF.

CDR3 nucleotides: TGTGCCAGCAGCCCCATGCGCCCCTATGGCTACACCTTC. Translating gives CASSPMRPYGYTF. This chain uses TRBV2 with TRBJ1-2; D is uncertain. The germline CDR1 and CDR2 sequences are SNHLY and FYNNEI. V lost 6 bases and J lost 4, with 12 bases in between. This CDR3 is 13 amino acids long.

This clone was counted a few times. Here the CDR3 DNA reads TGTGCCAGCTCTGCTGAGAGGCGTGAAGCTTTCTTT. This translates into CASSAERREAFF. The chain links TRBV18 to TRBJ1-1; no clear D gene. The V gene's germline CDR1 is KGHSH and CDR2 LQKENI. The CDR3 spans 12 residues. V shed 6 bases and J shed 7 bases, with 12 bases lying between them.

V and J are TRBV2 and TRBJ1-2; D is ambiguous. The germline gives CDR1 SNHLY, CDR2 FYNNEI. The CDR3 has 15 residues. With 0 bases removed from V and 4 bases from J, the gap between germline ends came to 12 bases. The CDR3 sequence: CASSEAASTAYGYTF. As DNA, the CDR3 is TGTGCCAGCAGTGAAGCGGCCAGTACCGCCTATGGCTACACCTTC.

The gene calls are TRBV7-8 and TRBJ1-5; TRBD1 might be the D (6 bases). Germline V CDR1 and CDR2: SGHVS, FQNEAQ. The V end lost 1 base, the J end lost 6 bases, and 13 bases lay between the germline ends. The CDR3 loop spans 15 amino acids. The CDR3 sequence is CASSLGGGAGQPQHF. CDR3 nucleotides: TGTGCCAGCAGCTTAGGGGGGGGCGCGGGTCAGCCCCAGCATTTT.

The chain links TRBV18 to TRBJ1-2; possibly TRBD1 for D (5 bases). Trimming stripped 2 bases from V and 4 bases from J, with 17 bases between. CDR3 length equals 16 residues. The germline V gene has CDR1 KGHSH and CDR2 LQKENI. As DNA, the CDR3 is TGTGCCAGCTCACCAGGGATTCAAGGGGTTGGCTATGGCTACACCTTC. It specifies CASSPGIQGVGYGYTF.

This chain uses TRBV7-3 with TRBJ2-2, with D tentatively TRBD2 (5 bases). Germline V gene data show CDR1 as SGHTA and CDR2 as FQGTGA. Trimming took off 4 bases at V and 6 bases at J, with 9 bases between the two ends. This CDR3 spans 13 amino acids. CDR3 amino acids: CASSSVGAGELFF. CDR3 nucleotide sequence: TGTGCCAGCAGCTCCGTCGGGGCCGGGGAGCTGTTTTTT.

The chain couples TRBV10-3 to TRBJ2-7; unclear D gene. The germline V gene has CDR1 ENHRY and CDR2 SYGVKD. V lost 3 bases, J lost 4 bases, and 10 bases lay in between. The CDR3 is 13 residues long. The chain's CDR3 is CAISDEVRYEQYF. The CDR3 DNA follows: TGTGCCATCAGTGATGAGGTAAGGTACGAGCAGTACTTC.

The chain recombines TRBV19 with TRBJ1-4; 9 bases line up with TRBD1. J was trimmed by 8 bases and V by 5 bases; bases with no gene match: 6. Per germline, CDR1 LNHDA and CDR2 SQIVND (reference sequence). This CDR3 comprises 14 residues. CDR3 protein: CASSSGTGREKLFF. The CDR3 DNA sequence: TGTGCCAGTAGTTCCGGGACAGGGAGGGAAAAACTGTTTTTT. The whole variable domain, filled in from reference TRBV19 and TRBJ1-4, reads DGGITQSPKYLFRKEGQNVTLSCEQNLNHDAMYWYRQDPGQGLRLIYYSQIVNDFQKGDIAEGYSVSREKKESFPLTVTSAQKNPTAFYLCASSSGTGREKLFFGSGTQLSVL.

This chain connects TRBV19 to TRBJ2-7; perhaps TRBD1 as D (6 bases). Between the trimmed V and J ends, which lost 5 bases and 0 bases, there was a span of 11 bases. Germline CDR1 reads LNHDA; CDR2 reads SQIVND (reference sequence). The CDR3 contains 14 residues. The CDR3 spells CASSSTGISYEQYF. Written as DNA, the CDR3 is TGTGCCAGTAGTTCGACAGGAATCTCCTACGAGCAGTACTTC.

The chain links TRBV30 to TRBJ1-6; tentatively, D is TRBD1 (5 bases). Per the germline V gene, CDR1 is GTSNPN and CDR2 is SVGIG (reference sequence). CDR3 length: 13 residues. Trimming cost V 6 bases and J 7 bases, with 13 bases left between them. The CDR3 nucleotides read TGTGCCTGTACTCAGGGTGGAAATTCACCCCTCCACTTT. This codes for CACTQGGNSPLHF.

The chain couples TRBV30 to TRBJ2-3, with 7 bases lining up with TRBD1. V shed 0 bases, J shed 1 base, and the junction held 7 bases outside the gene matches. Germline loops: CDR1 GTSNPN, CDR2 SVGIG (reference sequence). The CDR3 has 16 amino acids. The CDR3 bases are TGTGCCTGGAGTGTAGACAGGGCGCTGGGCACAGATACGCAGTATTTT. Translation: CAWSVDRALGTDTQYF.

A single count supports this clone. CDR3 protein: CASRYRGMGAEAFF. Written as DNA, the CDR3 is TGTGCCAGCAGGTACAGGGGGATGGGGGCTGAAGCTTTCTTT. The chain carries TRBV2 and TRBJ1-1; 8 bases are a match to TRBD1. Germline CDR1 is SNHLY and CDR2 is FYNNEI. V shed 6 bases, J shed 6 bases, and the junction held 9 bases outside the gene matches. CDR3 length: 14 amino acids.